Listed below are T cell receptor beta chains from one sample, sequenced in a study of response to subunit inactivated influenza vaccine. Via MiXCR, TCRdb re-called the RT-PCR reads, giving one row per CDR3 protein. Among more than 400,000 distinct CDR3 sequences listed, around 9.9% were seen once. The source material was PBMCs from blood, sampled 40 to 50 days after vaccination. These TCRs come from a man aged 45-65 years who received an inactivated influenza vaccine. The conserved cysteine and the conserved F or W are not part of the CDR3 here. The size entry is marked missing in some rows and otherwise reads once, few, many or a size class.

abundance: .
v_gene: TRBV6-5
CDR3aa: ASSYSKGGRGTPQH

abundance: few
v_gene: TRBV5-1
CDR3aa: ASSGTTGREQF

abundance: .
v_gene: TRBV30
CDR3aa: AWSVRPRYSYEQY

abundance: .
v_gene: TRBV6-6
CDR3aa: ASSSGAREKLF

abundance: .
v_gene: TRBV4-3
CDR3aa: ASSQDERVLYNEQF

abundance: .
v_gene: TRBV6-6
CDR3aa: ASSYSRAGAF

abundance: .
v_gene: TRBV30
CDR3aa: AWSRTAGGDEQY

abundance: many
v_gene: TRBV24-1
CDR3aa: ATSDFIGDRAHYEQY

abundance: many
v_gene: TRBV29-1
CDR3aa: SAGTGQGHEQF

abundance: many
v_gene: TRBV7-6
CDR3aa: ASSKRAGEQY

abundance: many
v_gene: TRBV12-3/TRBV12-4
CDR3aa: ASTSPWEDRGYTGELF

abundance: .
v_gene: TRBV4-3
CDR3aa: ASSRDLGDGAGGFGELF

abundance: many
v_gene: TRBV7-9
CDR3aa: ASSGPRGYEQY

abundance: many
v_gene: TRBV11-1
CDR3aa: ASSSVRAGQGSQPQH

abundance: few
v_gene: TRBV20-1
CDR3aa: SARLDSHQETQY

abundance: .
v_gene: TRBV6-5
CDR3aa: ASSYARDTLGSNQPQH

abundance: .
v_gene: TRBV7-8
CDR3aa: ASSLEGLTLQETQY

abundance: few
v_gene: TRBV5-6
CDR3aa: ASSLGQGLNNEQF

abundance: many
v_gene: TRBV10-3
CDR3aa: AISRAGGFEQF

abundance: many
v_gene: TRBV20-1
CDR3aa: SANDMNNQPQH

abundance: .
v_gene: TRBV28
CDR3aa: ASSYRVGFYEQY

abundance: .
v_gene: TRBV5-6
CDR3aa: ASSFRSSYNEQF

abundance: few
v_gene: TRBV5-1
CDR3aa: ASSVTLNTGELF

abundance: .
v_gene: TRBV2
CDR3aa: ASSCGGNYEQY

abundance: few
v_gene: TRBV27
CDR3aa: ASSLTPGAAVGSPLH

abundance: .
v_gene: TRBV5-1
CDR3aa: ASSRKAQGDGANVLT

abundance: few
v_gene: TRBV29-1
CDR3aa: SVDEVDTQY

abundance: many
v_gene: TRBV6-5
CDR3aa: ASSYKGGFYNEQF

abundance: .
v_gene: TRBV6-6
CDR3aa: ASSSSHYNEQF